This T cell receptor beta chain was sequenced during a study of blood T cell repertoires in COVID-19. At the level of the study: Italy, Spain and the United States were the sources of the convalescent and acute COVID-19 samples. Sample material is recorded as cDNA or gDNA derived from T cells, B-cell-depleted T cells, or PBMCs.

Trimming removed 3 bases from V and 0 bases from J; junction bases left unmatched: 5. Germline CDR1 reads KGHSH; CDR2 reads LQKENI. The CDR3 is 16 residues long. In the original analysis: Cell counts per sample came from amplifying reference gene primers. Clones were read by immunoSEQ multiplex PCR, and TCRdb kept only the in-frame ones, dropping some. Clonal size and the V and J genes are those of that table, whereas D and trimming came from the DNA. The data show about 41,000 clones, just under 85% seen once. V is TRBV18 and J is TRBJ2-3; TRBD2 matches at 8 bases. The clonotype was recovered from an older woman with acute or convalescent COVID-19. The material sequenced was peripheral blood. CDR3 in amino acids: CASSPISSGSTDTQYF. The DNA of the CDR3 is TGTGCCAGCTCACCTATATCTAGCGGGAGCACAGATACGCAGTATTTT.